These 16 T cell receptor beta chains were all obtained from the same sample, sequenced in a study of T cell changes during pregnancy in multiple sclerosis. Only in-frame clones appear in the TCRdb table, and some are missing; sequencing was by immunoSEQ multiplex PCR. The sample has some 100,000 clones, around nine tenths seen once. This material consisted of peripheral blood, taken in the second trimester of pregnancy. The receptors here all came from a female donor with multiple sclerosis, enrolled in a pregnancy study.

The chain couples TRBV27 to TRBJ2-7; the D is unclear. Trimming stripped 9 bases from V and 2 bases from J, with 17 bases between. There are 14 residues in the CDR3. The germline gives CDR1 MNHEY, CDR2 SMNVEV (reference sequence). CDR3 sequence: CASTPTSGTYEQYF. CDR3 nucleotides: TGTGCCAGTACCCCAACCTCAGGCACCTACGAGCAGTACTTC.

The V call is TRBV5-1, the J call TRBJ2-3, with D possibly matching TRBD2 (9 bases). The CDR3 spans 19 residues. CDR1 is SGHRS and CDR2 is YFSETQ in the germline V gene. Trimming removed 6 bases from V and 2 bases from J, with 28 bases in between. Written as DNA, the CDR3 is TGCGCCAGCAAGTACGGACAGGGTACGCTAGCGGGGATCACAGATACGCAGTATTTT. Protein: CASKYGQGTLAGITDTQYF. Full variable domain (remainder filled in from reference TRBV5-1 and TRBJ2-3): KAGVTQTPRYLIKTRGQQVTLSCSPISGHRSVSWYQQTPGQGLQFLFEYFSETQRNKGNFPGRFSGRQFSNSRSEMNVSTLELGDSALYLCASKYGQGTLAGITDTQYFGPGTRLTVL.

V and J are TRBV5-1 and TRBJ2-2; D ambiguous. The germline V gene has CDR1 SGHRS and CDR2 YFSETQ. Trimming cost V 4 bases and J 1 base, with 8 bases left between them. The length of the CDR3 is 14 residues. CDR3 coding DNA: TGCGCCAGCAGCGAGACATTGAACACCGGGGAGCTGTTTTTT. Its protein is CASSETLNTGELFF.

This chain uses TRBV20-1 with TRBJ1-4, with 7 positions matching TRBD1. The CDR3 runs 11 residues. CDR1 and CDR2 (germline): DFQATT, SNEGSKA (reference sequence). J was trimmed by 8 bases and V by 6 bases; bases with no gene match: 3. The CDR3 region is CSARTGEKLFF. Written as DNA, the CDR3 is TGCAGTGCGCGGACAGGAGAAAAACTGTTTTTT.

The rearrangement links TRBV5-1 to TRBJ2-2; 9 bases fit TRBD1. The CDR3 loop spans 15 amino acids. V was clipped by 4 bases and J by 3 bases; unmatched bases: 4. Germline V gene data show CDR1 as SGHRS and CDR2 as YFSETQ. The CDR3 protein is CASSPGDRDTGELFF. As DNA, the CDR3 is TGCGCCAGCAGCCCCGGGGACAGGGACACCGGGGAGCTGTTTTTT. The complete variable domain, with remaining parts taken from reference TRBV5-1 and TRBJ2-2, reads KAGVTQTPRYLIKTRGQQVTLSCSPISGHRSVSWYQQTPGQGLQFLFEYFSETQRNKGNFPGRFSGRQFSNSRSEMNVSTLELGDSALYLCASSPGDRDTGELFFGEGSRLTVL.

This clone appeared a few times. This chain joins TRBV18 and TRBJ1-1, with D uncertain. The ends were cut back, 2 bases at V and 6 bases at J, with 16 bases in the middle. The CDR3 loop spans 15 amino acids. Germline V lookup: CDR1 KGHSH, CDR2 LQKENI. The CDR3 sequence is CASSPTDTREAEAFF. The DNA for the CDR3 is TGTGCCAGCTCACCAACTGATACCCGGGAGGCTGAAGCTTTCTTT.

J is TRBJ1-6 and V is TRBV27, with D unclear. This CDR3 comprises 12 residues. CDR1 and CDR2 (germline): MNHEY, SMNVEV (reference sequence). V lost 8 bases, J lost 7 bases, and 9 bases lay in between. CDR3 in DNA: TGTGCCAGCCGCACATCCAATTCACCCCTCCACTTT. Protein: CASRTSNSPLHF.

This rearrangement joins TRBV28 to TRBJ2-6, with D unclear. Germline assignment: CDR1 MDHEN and CDR2 SYDVKM. The CDR3 has 14 amino acids. Trimming removed 3 bases at V and 5 bases at J, with 8 bases between. DNA for the CDR3: TGTGCCAGCAGTTTCTCGAGCCGGGCCAACGTCCTGACTTTC. It is translated as CASSFSSRANVLTF. The full variable domain, with the rest looked up from reference TRBV28 and TRBJ2-6, is DVKVTQSSRYLVKRTGEKVFLECVQDMDHENMFWYRQDPGLGLRLIYFSYDVKMKEKGDIPEGYSVSREKKERFSLILESASTNQTSMYLCASSFSSRANVLTFGAGSRLTVL.

The genes are TRBV27 and TRBJ2-7, with 7 bases aligning to TRBD1. V shed 4 bases, J shed 2 bases, and the junction held 5 bases outside the gene matches. Germline lookup yields CDR1 MNHEY and CDR2 SMNVEV (reference sequence). CDR3 size: 14 residues. This CDR3 reads CASSSTGYPYEQYF. Here the CDR3 DNA reads TGTGCCAGCAGTTCGACAGGGTATCCCTACGAGCAGTACTTC.

This chain joins TRBV9 and TRBJ2-3; TRBD2 agrees at 9 bases. This CDR3 spans 16 amino acids. After removal of 3 bases from V and 0 bases from J, the junction contained 5 bases not matched to a gene. Germline V CDR1 and CDR2: SGDLS, YYNGEE. The DNA for the CDR3 is TGTGCCAGCAGCGGCCGAGGACTAGCGAGCACAGATACGCAGTATTTT. Amino acid sequence: CASSGRGLASTDTQYF.

The chain couples TRBV10-3 to TRBJ1-1, with 8 bases aligning to TRBD1. Trimming removed 11 bases from V and 8 bases from J; junction bases left unmatched: 13. The V gene's germline CDR1 is ENHRY and CDR2 SYGVKD. This CDR3 comprises 13 residues. CDR3 sequence: CASRVDRATEAFF. CDR3 sequence (DNA): TGTGCCTCTAGGGTGGACAGGGCGACAGAAGCTTTCTTT.

V gene TRBV28 combines with J gene TRBJ1-3; 9 nucleotides align to TRBD1. V was pared by 5 bases and J by 10 bases, with 6 bases of the junction left unmatched. The CDR3 spans 13 residues. Germline CDR1 is MDHEN and CDR2 is SYDVKM. The CDR3 reads CASSRDRAATIYF. CDR3 nucleotides: TGTGCCAGCAGTCGGGACAGGGCAGCGACCATATATTTT.

The chain employs TRBV9 and TRBJ2-7; 12 bases fit TRBD2. The length of the CDR3 is 14 residues. The V gene's germline CDR1 is SGDLS and CDR2 YYNGEE. V lost 0 bases, J lost 11 bases, and 6 bases stayed unmatched. The CDR3, as DNA: TGTGCCAGCAGCGTAGATCTAGCGGGAGGGCCCAAGTACTTC. It yields the protein CASSVDLAGGPKYF.

A single count supports this clone. This sequence joins TRBV5-8 and TRBJ2-1, with D possibly being TRBD2 (6 bases). The CDR3 has 15 amino acids. Germline assignment: CDR1 SGHTS and CDR2 YDEGEE. Trimming stripped 4 bases from V and 2 bases from J, with 13 bases between. CDR3 nucleotide sequence: TGTGCCAGCAGCAAAGGACTAACCGCCTACAATGAGCAGTTCTTC. It yields the protein CASSKGLTAYNEQFF.

CDR3 nucleotides: TGTGCCAGCAGCGTAGCGGGACAGGGGTATGGCTACACCTTC. It encodes CASSVAGQGYGYTF. The chain couples TRBV9 to TRBJ1-2; TRBD1 agrees at 10 bases. J lost 5 bases, V lost 0 bases, and 1 base had no gene match. This CDR3 has 14 residues. Per the germline V gene, CDR1 is SGDLS and CDR2 is YYNGEE.

This sequence joins TRBV6-1 and TRBJ2-7; TRBD2 matches at 8 bases. The junction had 9 bases not matched to a gene; V was cut back by 0 bases and J by 5 bases. The CDR3 contains 16 residues. Germline values: CDR1 MNHNS, CDR2 SASEGT. CDR3 nucleotide sequence: TGTGCCAGCAGTGAAGCGCAAGGGCGGGGGGCCAACGAGCAGTACTTC. It yields the protein CASSEAQGRGANEQYF.